The 26 T cell receptor beta chains given below trace back to one sample, sequenced in a study of blood T cell repertoires in COVID-19. The data were produced by immunoSEQ multiplex PCR, yet TCRdb's version contains in-frame clones alone and is incomplete. The sample carries some 200,000 clones, more than 70% recorded once. The sample taken for sequencing was peripheral blood. The receptor source for this set is a woman aged 60-75 years with acute or convalescent COVID-19.

This clone was seen only once. The chain uses TRBV19 and TRBJ1-2, with TRBD1 matching over 7 bases. The length of the CDR3 is 15 residues. Germline V gene data show CDR1 as LNHDA and CDR2 as SQIVND (reference sequence). V was clipped by 6 bases and J by 4 bases; unmatched bases: 11. CDR3 DNA sequence: TGTGCCAGTAGAACTTCCGGGACAGCGATCTATGGCTACACCTTC. Translated, it gives CASRTSGTAIYGYTF.

The rearrangement uses TRBV20-1 and TRBJ2-5; D gene uncertain. This CDR3 contains 11 residues. Per the germline V gene, CDR1 is DFQATT and CDR2 is SNEGSKA (reference sequence). The V gene lost 4 bases and the J gene lost 7 bases, with 10 bases spanning the gap. CDR3 nucleotides: TGCAGTGCTACCGCAATCGGGACCCAGTACTTC. Its translation is CSATAIGTQYF.

The V and J genes are TRBV27 and TRBJ1-2; 8 positions agree with TRBD1. Germline loops: CDR1 MNHEY, CDR2 SMNVEV (reference sequence). CDR3 length: 15 amino acids. The junction had 6 bases not matched to a gene; V was cut back by 6 bases and J by 0 bases. CDR3 nucleotide sequence: TGTGCCAGCAGAGGTAGGGACAGGACTAACTATGGCTACACCTTC. This translates into CASRGRDRTNYGYTF.

This clone was observed once. The chain couples TRBV3-1 (or the pseudogene TRBV3-2) to TRBJ2-1; 7 positions agree with TRBD2. Germline assignment: CDR1 LGHDT and CDR2 YNNKEL (reference sequence). This CDR3 comprises 17 residues. J was trimmed by 4 bases and V by 4 bases; bases with no gene match: 13. The DNA of the CDR3 is TGTGCCAGCAGCCGGTTTTTTGGGCGGGGGAGTTACAATGAGCAGTTCTTC. This translates into CASSRFFGRGSYNEQFF.

The chain is built from TRBV9 and TRBJ2-3, with a tentative D call TRBD2 (6 bases). The germline V gene encodes CDR1 SGDLS and CDR2 YYNGEE. The ends were cut back, 0 bases at V and 3 bases at J, with 14 bases in the middle. The CDR3 runs to 16 residues. CDR3 in amino acids: CASSVGDLPRTDTQYF. The CDR3 region has the DNA TGTGCCAGCAGCGTAGGGGACTTACCCAGAACAGATACGCAGTATTTT.

The CDR3 DNA reads TGTGCCAGTACCTCGGGACAGCCCTACAATGAGCAGTTCTTC. It is translated as CASTSGQPYNEQFF. The rearrangement joins TRBV19 to TRBJ2-1; 7 bases map to TRBD1. Germline CDR1 and CDR2: LNHDA and SQIVND (reference sequence). The CDR3 covers 14 residues. Trimming cost V 7 bases and J 2 bases; bases outside gene matches: 5.

Only one count was recorded for this clone. The rearrangement links TRBV7-6 to TRBJ2-1, with TRBD2 identical over 7 bases. This CDR3 is built from 15 residues. Germline V gene lookup returns CDR1 SGHVS and CDR2 FNYEAQ. The V gene end was trimmed by 8 bases and the J gene end by 2 bases; junction bases not matched to a gene: 9. The CDR3 DNA is TGTGCCAGCGGGCCTAGCGGATCGACCTACAATGAGCAGTTCTTC. It translates to CASGPSGSTYNEQFF.

This clone was detected only once. The chain carries TRBV18 and TRBJ2-3, with no clear D. The germline V gene encodes CDR1 KGHSH and CDR2 LQKENI. The CDR3 consists of 14 residues. The V end lost 0 bases, the J end lost 4 bases, and 8 bases lay between the germline ends. The CDR3 nucleotides read TGTGCCAGCTCACCACCGGCCCCCGCAGATACGCAGTATTTT. Its protein is CASSPPAPADTQYF.

V is TRBV29-1 and J is TRBJ1-1; TRBD1 might be the D (5 bases). Germline V lookup: CDR1 SQVTM, CDR2 ANQGSEA. V lost 3 bases and J 0 bases, leaving 14 bases between the germline ends. This CDR3 has 15 residues. CDR3 DNA: TGCAGCGTTGATGGGGGGGTCGAGATGAACACTGAAGCTTTCTTT. Its protein is CSVDGGVEMNTEAFF.

CDR3: CASNELAGGPSNEQFF. In DNA form, the CDR3 reads TGTGCCAGTAATGAACTAGCGGGAGGGCCGAGCAATGAGCAGTTCTTC. The genes are TRBV19 and TRBJ2-1; TRBD2 aligns across 13 bases. The germline V gene encodes CDR1 LNHDA and CDR2 SQIVND (reference sequence). With 7 bases clipped from V and 6 bases from J, the junction kept 9 bases outside the gene matches. The CDR3 is 16 amino acids. The entire variable domain, with the rest obtained from reference TRBV19 and TRBJ2-1, is as follows: DGGITQSPKYLFRKEGQNVTLSCEQNLNHDAMYWYRQDPGQGLRLIYYSQIVNDFQKGDIAEGYSVSREKKESFPLTVTSAQKNPTAFYLCASNELAGGPSNEQFFGPGTRLTVL.

V is TRBV5-1 and J is TRBJ2-1; 8 nucleotides agree with TRBD2. Germline values: CDR1 SGHRS, CDR2 YFSETQ. CDR3 length: 15 residues. J was trimmed by 4 bases and V by 0 bases; bases with no gene match: 3. The CDR3 nucleotides are TGCGCCAGCAGCTTGGCGTCGGGAGGGTACAATGAGCAGTTCTTC. Encoded protein: CASSLASGGYNEQFF. Supplemented by reference TRBV5-1 and TRBJ2-1, the full variable domain reads KAGVTQTPRYLIKTRGQQVTLSCSPISGHRSVSWYQQTPGQGLQFLFEYFSETQRNKGNFPGRFSGRQFSNSRSEMNVSTLELGDSALYLCASSLASGGYNEQFFGPGTRLTVL.

The chain combines TRBV15 with TRBJ2-3, with D unclear. There are 16 residues in the CDR3. Germline CDR1 is LNHNV and CDR2 is YYDKDF (reference sequence). V lost 0 bases to trimming and J lost 1 base, with 11 bases between them. Here the CDR3 reads CATSRDFEERTDTQYF. The CDR3 DNA follows: TGTGCCACCAGCAGAGATTTTGAGGAGCGCACAGATACGCAGTATTTT.

The chain has TRBV15 and TRBJ1-2, with 9 bases fitting TRBD1. J gave up 6 bases and V 7 bases, and 15 bases lay outside the gene matches. The CDR3 contains 16 residues. Germline-derived CDR1 and CDR2 are LNHNV and YYDKDF (reference sequence). CDR3 DNA: TGTGCCACCAAGCGGGGACAGGGATTGGGGATAAATGGCTACACCTTC. Translation gives CATKRGQGLGINGYTF.

The chain uses TRBV10-1 and TRBJ2-7, with TRBD2 identical over 7 bases. In germline, CDR1 is WNHNN, CDR2 SYGVQD (reference sequence). There are 14 residues in the CDR3. After removal of 7 bases from V and 3 bases from J, the junction contained 9 bases not matched to a gene. The CDR3 DNA follows: TGCGCCAGCACCGCCCGGGACTACCTCTACGAGCAGTACGTC. The encoded protein is CASTARDYLYEQYV.

The chain is built from TRBV29-1 and TRBJ1-2, with 8 bases fitting TRBD1. Trimming took 3 bases from V and 6 from J; bases not matched to a gene: 12. CDR3 length: 15 amino acids. Per germline, CDR1 SQVTM and CDR2 ANQGSEA. The CDR3 DNA is TGCAGCGTTGACCGGGACAGGCTTTCAAAAAATGGCTACACCTTC. Protein product: CSVDRDRLSKNGYTF.

This clone appeared once. The chain joins TRBV19 to TRBJ2-1; TRBD2 aligns across 13 bases. The CDR3 runs to 14 residues. Trimming removed 9 bases from V and 4 bases from J; junction bases left unmatched: 3. The V gene's germline CDR1 is LNHDA and CDR2 SQIVND (reference sequence). The CDR3 loop reads CASGGLAGYNEQFF. CDR3 nucleotides: TGTGCCAGCGGGGGACTAGCGGGGTACAATGAGCAGTTCTTC. Combining the CDR3 with reference TRBV19 and TRBJ2-1 gives the whole variable domain DGGITQSPKYLFRKEGQNVTLSCEQNLNHDAMYWYRQDPGQGLRLIYYSQIVNDFQKGDIAEGYSVSREKKESFPLTVTSAQKNPTAFYLCASGGLAGYNEQFFGPGTRLTVL.

Of note for this clone: Sequence at one end of the junction differs from germline and may be a read error. This chain joins TRBV7-7 and TRBJ1-2, with 7 nucleotides matching TRBD1. Looked up from germline, CDR1 is SSHAT and CDR2 is FNYEAQ (reference sequence). The CDR3 is 16 residues long. This CDR3 is CASSYEAKDRRDGYTF. The CDR3 DNA follows: TGTGCTAGCAGCTACGAAGCCAAGGACAGGAGAGATGGCTACACCTTC.

In its sample, this clone was seen a few times. The chain couples TRBV5-1 to TRBJ2-7; tentatively, D is TRBD2 (6 bases). The germline V and J ends were trimmed by 4 bases and 3 bases, with 20 bases remaining between them. In germline, CDR1 is SGHRS, CDR2 YFSETQ. The CDR3 sequence is 16 residues long. The CDR3 bases are TGCGCCAGCAGCGCCCCAGGTGGTAGCGGAGTCTACGAGCAGTACTTC. It yields the protein CASSAPGGSGVYEQYF.

J is TRBJ1-1 and V is TRBV7-9; TRBD1 might be the D (5 bases). The CDR3 covers 13 residues. Germline loops: CDR1 SEHNR, CDR2 FQNEAQ (reference sequence). V lost 7 bases to trimming and J lost 5 bases, with 14 bases between them. The CDR3 coding sequence is TGTGCCAGCATCCCACAGGCGGGGACTGAAGCTTTCTTT. Its translation: CASIPQAGTEAFF.

The chain recombines TRBV5-1 with TRBJ1-4, with 8 bases that match TRBD1. CDR1 is SGHRS and CDR2 is YFSETQ in the germline V gene. The CDR3 extends over 14 amino acids. Trimming cost V 4 bases and J 7 bases; bases outside gene matches: 6. The CDR3 loop is CASSPGTGGEKLFF. CDR3 DNA sequence: TGCGCCAGCAGCCCCGGGACAGGAGGTGAAAAACTGTTTTTT.

CDR3 bases: TGCGCCAGCAGCTTGGTTCCTAGCGGGACCTACAATGAGCAGTTCTTC. This sequence encodes CASSLVPSGTYNEQFF. This chain links TRBV5-1 with TRBJ2-1, with 9 bases lining up with TRBD2. The CDR3 is 16 residues long. Germline loops: CDR1 SGHRS, CDR2 YFSETQ. After removal of 0 bases from V and 2 bases from J, the junction contained 3 bases not matched to a gene. Complete variable domain (other parts from reference TRBV5-1 and TRBJ2-1): KAGVTQTPRYLIKTRGQQVTLSCSPISGHRSVSWYQQTPGQGLQFLFEYFSETQRNKGNFPGRFSGRQFSNSRSEMNVSTLELGDSALYLCASSLVPSGTYNEQFFGPGTRLTVL.

In its sample, this clone was seen a few times. This sequence joins TRBV2 and TRBJ2-3, with 11 bases that match TRBD1. Looked up from germline, CDR1 is SNHLY and CDR2 is FYNNEI. Trimming removed 8 bases from V and 5 bases from J; junction bases left unmatched: 12. The CDR3 spans 16 residues. The CDR3 bases are TGTGCCAGCTGGCAGGGCGGGACAGGGGGTATAGATACGCAGTATTTT. Protein product: CASWQGGTGGIDTQYF.

V usage is TRBV28 and J usage is TRBJ2-3; D is possibly TRBD2 (6 bases). The V end was cut by 11 bases, the J end by 6 bases, with 27 bases between. There are 16 residues in the CDR3. The germline V gene has CDR1 MDHEN and CDR2 SYDVKM. The CDR3 region has the DNA TGTGCCGCAACGGGGCAAAGGGAGGTTTATGGGGATACGCAGTATTTT. Its translation is CAATGQREVYGDTQYF.

V and J are TRBV5-1 and TRBJ2-3, with D unclear. Germline assignment: CDR1 SGHRS and CDR2 YFSETQ. There are 15 residues in the CDR3. The V end was cut by 1 base, the J end by 2 bases, with 11 bases between. This chain's CDR3 is CASSLQAGSTDTQYF. The CDR3 nucleotides are TGCGCCAGCAGCTTGCAAGCAGGCTCCACAGATACGCAGTATTTT.

V gene TRBV6-5 combines with J gene TRBJ1-4, with D maybe TRBD1 (6 bases). In germline, CDR1 is MNHEY, CDR2 SVGAGI. The CDR3 extends over 14 amino acids. The ends were cut back, 5 bases at V and 8 bases at J, with 15 bases in the middle. For the CDR3, the DNA is TGTGCCAGCAGTCGGACAGCGTGGAAGGAAAAACTGTTTTTT. Translated: CASSRTAWKEKLFF.

The rearrangement links TRBV6-5 to TRBJ2-5; 7 bases agree with TRBD2. This CDR3 region has 12 residues. After removal of 2 bases from V and 9 bases from J, the junction contained 3 bases not matched to a gene. Per germline, CDR1 MNHEY and CDR2 SVGAGI. The CDR3 bases are TGTGCCAGCAGTTACCGGGGAGGGGCCCAGTACTTC. This codes for CASSYRGGAQYF.